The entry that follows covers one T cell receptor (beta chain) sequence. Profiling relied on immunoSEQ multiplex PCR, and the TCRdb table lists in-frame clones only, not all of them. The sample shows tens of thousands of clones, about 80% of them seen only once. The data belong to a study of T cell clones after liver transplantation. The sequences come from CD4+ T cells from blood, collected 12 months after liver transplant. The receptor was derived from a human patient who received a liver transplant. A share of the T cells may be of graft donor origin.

The CDR3 region has the DNA TGTGCCAGCGAGAACAGGGGGACCGGGGAGCTGTTTTTT. Its translation is CASENRGTGELFF. This chain links TRBV28 with TRBJ2-2; 8 bases are a match to TRBD1. J was trimmed by 5 bases and V by 8 bases; bases with no gene match: 4. CDR1 and CDR2 from the germline V gene are MDHEN and SYDVKM. CDR3 length equals 13 residues. The variable domain in full, completed from reference TRBV28 and TRBJ2-2, reads DVKVTQSSRYLVKRTGEKVFLECVQDMDHENMFWYRQDPGLGLRLIYFSYDVKMKEKGDIPEGYSVSREKKERFSLILESASTNQTSMYLCASENRGTGELFFGEGSRLTVL.